The following is a T cell receptor beta chain sequence with its context. This sample was taken from a study of blood T cell repertoires in COVID-19. Study overall: Acute and convalescent COVID-19 specimens originated in the United States, Italy and Spain. From T cells, B-cell-depleted T cells, or PBMCs came the material, which was cDNA or gDNA.

As originally analysed: It was from reference gene primer amplification that nucleated cell counts were estimated. Method: immunoSEQ multiplex PCR; TCRdb's copy keeps in-frame clones and lacks some. The V and J calls and clone size are taken from that table; D and trimming were inferred from the DNA. The table has fewer than 200,000 clones, roughly 87% seen once; the top ten hold around 3.9%. V gave up 3 bases and J gave up 2 bases; unmatched junction bases: 4. CDR3 size: 14 residues. In germline, CDR1 is SGHRS, CDR2 YFSETQ. Sequences were obtained from peripheral blood. This chain connects TRBV5-1 to TRBJ2-7; 8 positions agree with TRBD2. The origin of this receptor is a woman aged 60-75 years who had recovered from COVID-19. CDR3 in DNA: TGCGCCAGCAGCTCCACTAGCGGTGCCTACGAGCAGTACTTC. Protein: CASSSTSGAYEQYF. The full variable domain, rest sourced from reference TRBV5-1 and TRBJ2-7, is KAGVTQTPRYLIKTRGQQVTLSCSPISGHRSVSWYQQTPGQGLQFLFEYFSETQRNKGNFPGRFSGRQFSNSRSEMNVSTLELGDSALYLCASSSTSGAYEQYFGPGTRLTVT.